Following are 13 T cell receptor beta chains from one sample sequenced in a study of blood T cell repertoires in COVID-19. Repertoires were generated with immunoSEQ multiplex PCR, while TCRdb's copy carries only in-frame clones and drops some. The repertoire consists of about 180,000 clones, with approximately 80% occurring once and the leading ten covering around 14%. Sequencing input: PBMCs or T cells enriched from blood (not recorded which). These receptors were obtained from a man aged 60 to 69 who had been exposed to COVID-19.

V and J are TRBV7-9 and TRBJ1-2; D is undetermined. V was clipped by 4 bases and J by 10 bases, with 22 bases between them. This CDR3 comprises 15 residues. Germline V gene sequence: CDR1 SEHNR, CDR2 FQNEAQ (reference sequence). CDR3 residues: CASSSNSGSRVDYTF. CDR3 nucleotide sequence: TGTGCCAGCAGCTCGAACTCCGGGAGCCGGGTGGACTACACCTTC. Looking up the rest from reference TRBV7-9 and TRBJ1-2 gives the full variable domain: DTGVSQNPRHKITKRGQNVTFRCDPISEHNRLYWYRQTLGQGPEFLTYFQNEAQLEKSRLLSDRFSAERPKGSFSTLEIQRTEQGDSAMYLCASSSNSGSRVDYTFGSGTRLTVV.

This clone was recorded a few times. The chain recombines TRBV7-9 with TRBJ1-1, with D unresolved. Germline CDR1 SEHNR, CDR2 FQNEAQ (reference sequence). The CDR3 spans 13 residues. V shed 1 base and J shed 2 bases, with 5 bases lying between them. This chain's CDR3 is CASSLDRNTEAFF. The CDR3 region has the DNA TGTGCCAGCAGCTTAGACAGAAACACTGAAGCTTTCTTT.

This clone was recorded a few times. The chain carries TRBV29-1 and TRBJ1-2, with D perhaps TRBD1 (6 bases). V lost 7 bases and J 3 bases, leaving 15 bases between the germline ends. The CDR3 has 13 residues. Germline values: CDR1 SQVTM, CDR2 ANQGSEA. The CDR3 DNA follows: TGCAGCGGAATGGTCGCAGGGGACTATGGCTACACCTTC. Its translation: CSGMVAGDYGYTF.

The CDR3, as DNA: TGTGCCAGCAGCTTCTCCAATGAGCAGTTCTTC. The encoded protein is CASSFSNEQFF. The chain has TRBV5-8 and TRBJ2-1; D is uncertain. This CDR3 contains 11 residues. Germline loops: CDR1 SGHTS, CDR2 YDEGEE. The germline V and J ends were trimmed by 2 bases and 6 bases, with 3 bases remaining between them.

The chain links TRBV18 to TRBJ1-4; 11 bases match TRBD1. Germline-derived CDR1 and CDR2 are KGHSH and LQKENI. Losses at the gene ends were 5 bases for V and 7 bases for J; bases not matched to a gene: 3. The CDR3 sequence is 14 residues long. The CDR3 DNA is TGTGCCAGCTCAACCGGGACAGGGGGTGAAAAACTGTTTTTT. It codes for CASSTGTGGEKLFF.

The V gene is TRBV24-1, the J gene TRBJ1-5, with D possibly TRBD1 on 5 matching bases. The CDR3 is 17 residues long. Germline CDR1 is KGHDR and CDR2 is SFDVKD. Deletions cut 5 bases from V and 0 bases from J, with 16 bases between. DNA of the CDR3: TGTGCCACCAGTGCCTCTCAAGGACACCTTAGCAATCAGCCCCAGCATTTT. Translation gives CATSASQGHLSNQPQHF.

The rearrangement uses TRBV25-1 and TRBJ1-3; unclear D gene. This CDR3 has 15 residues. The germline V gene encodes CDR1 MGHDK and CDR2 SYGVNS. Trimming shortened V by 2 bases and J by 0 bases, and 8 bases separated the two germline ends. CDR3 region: CASSEVGNSGNTIYF. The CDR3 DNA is TGTGCCAGCAGTGAAGTCGGGAACTCTGGAAACACCATATATTTT.

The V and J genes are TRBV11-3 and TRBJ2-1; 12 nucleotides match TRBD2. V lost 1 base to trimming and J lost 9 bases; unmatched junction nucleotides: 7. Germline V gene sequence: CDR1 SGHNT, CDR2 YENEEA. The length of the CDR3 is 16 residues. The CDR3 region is CASSLAILAGGGEQFF. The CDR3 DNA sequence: TGTGCCAGCAGCTTAGCCATACTAGCGGGAGGCGGTGAGCAGTTCTTC.

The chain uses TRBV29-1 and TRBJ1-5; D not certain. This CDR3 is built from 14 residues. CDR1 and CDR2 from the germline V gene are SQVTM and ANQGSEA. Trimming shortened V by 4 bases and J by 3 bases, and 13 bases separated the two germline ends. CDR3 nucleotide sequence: TGCAGCGTTGTATCAGGTGATTCCAATCAGCCCCAGCATTTT. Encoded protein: CSVVSGDSNQPQHF.

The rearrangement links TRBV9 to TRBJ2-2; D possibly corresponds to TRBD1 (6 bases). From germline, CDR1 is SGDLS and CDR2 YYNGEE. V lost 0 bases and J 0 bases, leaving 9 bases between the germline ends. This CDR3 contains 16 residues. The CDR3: CASSVVGGPNTGELFF. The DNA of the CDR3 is TGTGCCAGCAGCGTAGTAGGGGGTCCGAACACCGGGGAGCTGTTTTTT.

The CDR3 sequence: CASSYSPPGGTEAFF. For the CDR3, the DNA is TGTGCCAGCAGTTACTCTCCGCCAGGGGGGACTGAAGCTTTCTTT. The chain recombines TRBV6-6 with TRBJ1-1; 7 bases are shared with TRBD1. The CDR3 contains 15 residues. The ends lost 0 bases at V and 5 bases at J; junction bases unmatched: 6. CDR1 and CDR2 (germline): MNHNY, SVGAGI (reference sequence).

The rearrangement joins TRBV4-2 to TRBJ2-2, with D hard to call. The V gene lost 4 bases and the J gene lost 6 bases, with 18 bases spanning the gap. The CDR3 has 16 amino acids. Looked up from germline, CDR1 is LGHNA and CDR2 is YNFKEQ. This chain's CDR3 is CASSLSGSRGPGELFF. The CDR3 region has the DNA TGTGCCAGCAGCCTTTCCGGGTCTCGAGGTCCCGGGGAGCTGTTTTTT.

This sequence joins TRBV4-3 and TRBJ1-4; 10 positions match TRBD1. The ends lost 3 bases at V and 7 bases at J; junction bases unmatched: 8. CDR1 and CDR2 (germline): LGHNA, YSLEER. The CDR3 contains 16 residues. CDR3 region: CASSQNSGTGVEKLFF. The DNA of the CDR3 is TGCGCCAGCAGCCAGAATTCCGGGACAGGGGTTGAAAAACTGTTTTTT.